One T cell receptor beta chain is described in this entry. The specificity of this receptor is unknown. The input lacks base qualities; no much larger clone sits a single base away. In total, about 650 healthy bone marrow donors made up the cohort. Cohort members were all nominally healthy when sampled, although unrecorded immune exposures were likely present. The donor was CMV seronegative and belonged to the group of approximately 320 seronegative cohort members. Each donor provided a peripheral blood sample, and peripheral blood mononuclear cells were used for TCR beta sequencing. The Qiagen DNeasy Blood Extraction Kit was used to extract genomic DNA from the blood cell samples. The sample comes from a study of cytomegalovirus exposure and HLA in healthy donors (dated by TCRdb to about 2017). Turning to the overall study: In an earlier analysis of approximately 500 of the donors, around 300 Gb of sequence data and some 120 million unique TCR beta sequences from about 190 million T cells were reported. Donor age, sex, ethnicity and CMV serostatus were collected together with the repertoire data. An earlier analysis of around 640 of the donors used high-throughput TCR beta sequencing to judge whether each TCR beta V gene segment behaved as functional or pseudogenic. To study patterns of TCR occurrence, a later analysis re-analyzed previously published TCR beta repertoires from 666 donors and added high-resolution HLA genotyping. Every repertoire in the discovery cohort had been generated on one and the same sequencing platform. Both class I and class II loci were covered by HLA typing, at four-digit resolution. Rather than using new phenotypic data, the later analysis identified candidate immune exposures from TCR beta sequences and from how often those sequences occurred across donors. The study used immunosequencing to profile the T cell repertoires of hundreds of subjects and linked those repertoires to cytomegalovirus serostatus. A later genetic analysis used genome-wide SNP genotypes for about three fifths of the 666 donors, treating that subset as a discovery cohort. Typing coverage differed by locus: A, B, C, DRB1 and DQB1 were typed in roughly 620-640 donors, DQA1 in about 510, DPA1 in nearly 610, and DPB1 in roughly 470. The study combined high-throughput TCR immunosequencing, statistical association of individual TCRs with disease status, and machine learning to predict cytomegalovirus infection status. Besides the first cohort of about 730 subjects, a separate validation cohort made up of 120 different subjects was used. On average, 235,054 unique TCR beta nucleotide sequences were sequenced per donor among 398 genotyped donors of the cohort, with 15% to 20% of those sequences being non-productive. The aim of the study was to test whether cataloging public T cell receptors could identify signatures of past pathogen exposure. Roughly 5 DR-DQ haplotypes were treated as single units for association and clustering because of strong linkage in the cohort. An early release covering 550 to 700 HLA-typed donors comprised approximately 290 gigabases of sequencing data and tens of millions of unique TCR sequences. Among the roughly 400 genotyped donors, under 90% belonged to the genetic ancestry cluster associated with self-reported Caucasian donors.

What the study reported, not specific to this receptor: Sequencing depth was assumed to be roughly uniform across donors in the presence/absence analyses, though that assumption may not hold. A later analysis reported that several top co-occurrence clusters appeared linked to parvovirus B19, influenza, CMV and Epstein-Barr virus. A cluster of highly shared sequence variants was judged likely to be a technical artifact of the sequencing pipeline. Only TCR beta chains were sequenced in this cohort, and the absence of alpha or paired-chain data limited detectable features. A further reported finding was that TCR beta sequences accurately predicted the HLA-A and HLA-B alleles for most subjects in the first cohort. In a later analysis, the rate of TCR association differed among HLA loci, with DRB1 alleles having the most associated TCRs and HLA-C alleles having the fewest. Compared with the 666-donor mean, donors in an Asian-associated ancestry cluster had fewer N-insertions in productive TCRs, according to a later genetic analysis. Most TCR sequences were seen in very few donors, while some public TCRs were found in many individuals. A few of the identified cytomegalovirus-associated TCR beta chains were confirmed in vitro to be specific for cytomegalovirus antigens. Some IMGT-functional V segments, including TRBV6-2 and TRBV6-3, could not be told apart with the 87-base-pair reads, so those segments were excluded. Cytomegalovirus status was reported to be diagnosed by the classifier with high specificity and sensitivity in both the original and validation cohorts. CMV serostatus was the only immune exposure information available for the cohort. According to a later analysis, most CMV-associated TCR beta chains appeared to be HLA-restricted, and the HLA associations seemed to be driven largely by CMV exposure. Linkage disequilibrium might explain the correlated functional status among segregating V segments, but an unknown experimental factor could not be ruled out. In an earlier analysis of around 600 of the donors, most TCR beta V segments were observed in productive rearrangements about 87% or about 30% of the time, broadly matching IMGT annotations. A total of roughly 160 TCR beta chains were listed by the study as associated with cytomegalovirus. When HLA alleles, especially DR and DQ, strongly co-occurred, TCR associations were difficult to assign to individual alleles. Because HLA typing was unavailable for some donors at each locus, only the typed subset was used in association tests. V-gene and J-gene trimming of TCR beta chains was associated with a missense DCLRE1C variant in a later genetic analysis, and the association was replicated in an independent cohort. In a later analysis, HLA-associated TCR beta chains were found to be more clonally expanded and to have lower generation probabilities than equally common non-associated chains. It was suggested by the authors that the approach could potentially be generalized to other disease states and immunological phenotypes. The earlier analysis of some 560 of the donors excluded approximately 17 rarely observed V segments, including chromosome 9 orphons, because counts were too low. At a false discovery rate of 0.05, a later analysis linked about 17,000 TCR beta sequences to specific HLA alleles.

From its cysteine to its phenylalanine, the CDR3 spans 14 amino acids. The retained sequence is limited to the CDR3, 42 bases, with the frame set at the first base. V is trimmed back by 6 bases and J by 5 bases, and the junction contains 4 bases that no gene match accounts for. Based on the germline V gene (reference sequence), the CDR1 and CDR2 sequences are MNHNY and SVGAGI. Libraries were prepared through the immunoSEQ multiplex PCR assay. For the multiplex PCR, a mixture combining 60 forward primers for TCR Vbeta segments and 13 reverse primers for TCR Jbeta segments was used. A multiplex PCR assay on genomic DNA amplified the CDR3 region of rearranged TCR beta genes. Amplified TCR beta libraries were sequenced as 87-base-pair reads on the Illumina HiSeq System. The paper's data handling went like this. A later analysis tallied roughly 78 million unique TCR beta chains across the 640 or so repertoires, and some 10 million of those chains were shared by two or more donors. A nearest-neighbor algorithm error-corrected the raw reads and collapsed the reads into unique sequences, merging closely related sequences to remove PCR and sequencing errors. Alignment of CDR3 sequences to IMGT reference sequences was used to assign V, D and J gene segments. For a sequence to be retained, a match of at least six nucleotides was required to both a V gene segment and a J gene segment. A rearrangement was called productive if the CDR3 had no stop codons and remained in frame with V and J, and every other rearrangement was called non-productive. CDR3 was defined by IMGT convention, running from the second conserved V-encoded cysteine to the conserved J-encoded phenylalanine. In an earlier analysis of approximately 500 of the donors, sequences lacking an unambiguous match to a single V gene segment were excluded. An earlier analysis of 587 of the donors called V segments functional above 56.7% productive rearrangements and segregating when the between-donor standard deviation exceeded 5%. A statistical classification framework was built to diagnose cytomegalovirus status from the catalog of TCR beta chain sequences. V and J gene assignment, in a later analysis, came from comparing TCR nucleotide sequences with IMGT/GENE-DB human TR gene sequences. A later analysis assigned CDR3 sequences and most-parsimonious VDJ recombination scenarios with the TCRdist pipeline. A later analysis defined each TCR beta chain by its CDR3 amino acid sequence plus V-gene family, and excluded reads lacking a unique V-gene family. As a way to deal with suspected cross-contamination and a sequencing artifact, a later analysis dropped 450 to 600 nucleotide sequences that were highly shared and had low generation probability. For each public chain, a later analysis derived a clonal expansion index from normalized ranks of inferred template counts within each repertoire. A later analysis computed generation probabilities with a VDJ recombination model fitted to out-of-frame rearrangements, and checked the results against IGoR. Hypergeometric tests were used in a later analysis to score TCR-TCR, TCR-HLA and TCR-CMV co-occurrence, with a repertoire-size bias correction applied to the TCR pairs. A later analysis estimated false discovery rates by permuting HLA or CMV assignments 20 times. In a later analysis, co-occurring TCRs were grouped with DBSCAN, and TCRdist sequence similarity was added when clustering was performed within HLA-allele-positive subsets. For co-occurrence clustering, repertoires with fewer than 30,000 or more than 120,000 public chains were excluded, along with roughly 5 repertoires with anomalous nucleotide sharing. Held by TCRdb, this immuneACCESS table contains in-frame sequences only and omits some clones. Under half of the omission traces to an unresolved V gene where checked; the cause of the rest is unknown. D and trimming were read from the DNA, whereas the V and J calls and clone size are those reported in that table. The sample table contains nearly 110,000 clones; only one count was recorded for approximately 79% of them. Clones ranked in the top ten supply 3.5% to 4% of the sample.

This TCR was recovered from a man aged 60-69 years in good health and CMV-seronegative. The sequence links TRBV6-6 to TRBJ2-1; 10 nucleotides in the junction match TRBD2. The source material was PBMCs. The encoded CDR3 is CASRRSGGDNEQFF. At the DNA level, the sequence is TGTGCCAGCAGGAGAAGCGGGGGGGACAATGAGCAGTTCTTC.